This TCR beta chain derives from a study of T cell changes during pregnancy in multiple sclerosis. Germline-derived CDR1 and CDR2 are MNHNS and SASEGT. The V end lost 10 bases, the J end lost 1 base, and 13 bases lay between the germline ends. The CDR3 extends over 13 amino acids. Generated by immunoSEQ multiplex PCR, the TCRdb table keeps only in-frame clones and is missing some. This sample has tens of thousands of clones, with more than 85% found just once. V is TRBV6-1 and J is TRBJ1-1; D is undetermined. Sequenced material: peripheral blood, taken in the third trimester of pregnancy. The sequence derives from a female donor in good health, enrolled as a control in a pregnancy study. The CDR3 loop is CANSKGGNTEAFF. CDR3 nucleotides: TGTGCCAACTCCAAAGGAGGGAACACTGAAGCTTTCTTT.